This record covers a single TCR beta chain. This sample is part of a study of T cell clones after liver transplantation. Background on the study: Without induction therapy, subjects received standard immunosuppression until 12-24 months post-transplant.

TCRdb keeps only in-frame clones here, not all; method: immunoSEQ multiplex PCR. The sample contains 85,000 to 130,000 clones, approximately 78% of which appear only once. V gave up 7 bases and J gave up 2 bases, with 12 bases separating them. The germline CDR1 and CDR2 sequences are LNHDA and SQIVND (reference sequence). The CDR3 has 14 residues. Unstimulated PBMCs were sorted into CD3+CD4+ and CD3+CD8+ populations. The sample consisted of CD4+ T cells from blood, taken before liver transplant. This TCR was sampled from a human donor who received a liver transplant. This rearrangement joins TRBV19 to TRBJ2-1; D is unresolved. The CDR3 sequence is CASKWADTYNEQFF. The CDR3 DNA reads TGTGCCAGTAAATGGGCGGATACCTACAATGAGCAGTTCTTC. The full variable domain, its missing parts supplied by reference TRBV19 and TRBJ2-1, is DGGITQSPKYLFRKEGQNVTLSCEQNLNHDAMYWYRQDPGQGLRLIYYSQIVNDFQKGDIAEGYSVSREKKESFPLTVTSAQKNPTAFYLCASKWADTYNEQFFGPGTRLTVL.